The entry below describes one T cell receptor (beta chain). Antigen specificity is unknown. The entry originates in a study of CD8 T cells in Susac syndrome. Study-level findings and limits: Individuals included in the TCR sequencing and HLA analysis were acknowledged by the study to be relatively few in number.

Reverse transcription of about 0.45 to 1 ug RNA used random hexamers. Multiplex immunoSEQ PCR targeted 54 Vbeta and 13 Jbeta TCR beta segments. TCRdb called the immunoSEQ multiplex PCR reads again in MiXCR, with one record for every CDR3 protein. The sample shows roughly 190,000 distinct CDR3 sequences, 90% to 95% of them seen only once. This CDR3 spans 14 amino acids. V lost 4 bases and J lost 3, with 15 bases in between. CDR1 is SQVTM, CDR2 ANQGSEA, per germline. This sequence joins TRBV29-1 and TRBJ1-1, with D unresolved. The TCR originated in a human donor in good health. The sample taken for sequencing was CD4+ T cells from PBMCs. CDR3 in amino acids: CSVVVGSGDTEAFF. In DNA form, the CDR3 reads TGCAGCGTTGTTGTCGGGAGTGGGGACACTGAAGCTTTCTTT.